Following are 22 T cell receptor beta chains from one sample sequenced in a study of identical twins. Each CDR3 protein is one row after TCRdb ran MiXCR on the 5' RACE reads. The repertoire consists of roughly 280,000 distinct CDR3 sequences, with 8% to 9.5% occurring once and the leading ten covering approximately 6.6%. This same sample was also part of a study on yellow fever vaccine responses in identical twins.

Sequenced sample: CD8+ T cells sorted from blood. Receptors originate from a woman younger than 30 in good health.

The V and J genes are TRBV20-1 and TRBJ2-7, with 8 positions matching TRBD2. The V segment lost 1 base and the J segment 3 bases; nucleotides outside the gene matches: 5. Germline lookup yields CDR1 DFQATT and CDR2 SNEGSKA (reference sequence). This CDR3 region has 14 residues. The CDR3 loop is CSARAREGLYEQYF. As DNA, the CDR3 is TGCAGTGCTAGAGCACGGGAGGGCCTCTACGAGCAGTACTTC.

In this sample, this clonotype turned up many times. The chain combines TRBV28 with TRBJ1-1; no clear D. The ends were cut back, 3 bases at V and 1 base at J, with 6 bases in the middle. From germline, CDR1 is MDHEN and CDR2 SYDVKM. This CDR3 is 13 amino acids long. The CDR3 spells CASSLFPNTEAFF. In nucleotides, the CDR3 is TGTGCCAGCAGTTTGTTCCCGAACACTGAAGCTTTCTTT.

V usage is TRBV20-1 and J usage is TRBJ1-4; D not resolved. The CDR3 covers 10 residues. Germline V lookup: CDR1 DFQATT, CDR2 SNEGSKA (reference sequence). The V gene lost 4 bases and the J gene lost 12 bases, with 9 bases spanning the gap. The CDR3 sequence is CSAIARELFF. The DNA for the CDR3 is TGCAGTGCTATAGCTCGGGAACTGTTTTTT.

This clonotype was observed many times. The chain employs TRBV29-1 and TRBJ2-7; TRBD1 aligns across 9 bases. The junction had 4 bases not matched to a gene; V was cut back by 1 base and J by 0 bases. The CDR3 spans 15 residues. Germline V CDR1 and CDR2: SQVTM, ANQGSEA. The CDR3 spells CSVEVRTGVSYEQYF. CDR3 sequence (DNA): TGCAGCGTTGAAGTTAGGACAGGGGTCTCCTACGAGCAGTACTTC.

This clonotype has more than one count but fewer than ten. The V and J genes are TRBV20-1 and TRBJ1-1; 7 bases map to TRBD1. The ends lost 6 bases at V and 3 bases at J; junction bases unmatched: 10. This CDR3 is built from 14 residues. The germline V gene encodes CDR1 DFQATT and CDR2 SNEGSKA (reference sequence). As DNA, the CDR3 is TGCAGTGCCCGATGGGGACAGTCGGACACTGAAGCTTTCTTT. It codes for CSARWGQSDTEAFF.

This clonotype was seen a few times. This chain connects TRBV2 to TRBJ2-7; the match to TRBD2 covers 10 bases. Germline loops: CDR1 SNHLY, CDR2 FYNNEI. This CDR3 is 13 amino acids long. V was pared by 8 bases and J by 4 bases, with 5 bases of the junction left unmatched. Written as DNA, the CDR3 is TGTGCCAGCTCGGGACTAGCGATTTACGAGCAGTACTTC. Residues: CASSGLAIYEQYF.

The V call is TRBV3-1, the J call TRBJ2-7; 10 bases line up with TRBD1. CDR1 is LGHDT, CDR2 YNNKEL, per germline (reference sequence). The CDR3 length is 16 residues. V trimming: 4 bases; J trimming: 3 bases; junction bases outside the gene matches: 9. The CDR3 DNA reads as TGTGCCAGCAGCCCGGTTCCCCGGGACAGGGGCTACGAGCAGTACTTC. The encoded protein is CASSPVPRDRGYEQYF.

This clonotype was seen a few times. The chain carries TRBV30 and TRBJ2-3; D ambiguous. This CDR3 contains 12 residues. Germline V lookup: CDR1 GTSNPN, CDR2 SVGIG (reference sequence). V was shortened by 1 base and J by 4 bases, with 6 bases between the two germline ends. The CDR3, as DNA: TGTGCCTGGAGTGCCCCCGCAGATACGCAGTATTTT. It codes for CAWSAPADTQYF.

In this sample, this clonotype turned up a few times. The chain joins TRBV12-3 or TRBV12-4 to TRBJ2-1; 8 nucleotides line up with TRBD2. Unmatched junction bases numbered 9, after V lost 5 bases and J lost 6 bases. The CDR3 has 15 amino acids. The CDR3 DNA follows: TGTGCCAGCAGTCCCAGCGGGGGCGGCCCCAATGAGCAGTTCTTC. This codes for CASSPSGGGPNEQFF.

This clonotype was found a few times. V is TRBV30 and J is TRBJ1-1; D is uncertain. The V end was cut by 8 bases, the J end by 5 bases, with 9 bases between. Per germline, CDR1 GTSNPN and CDR2 SVGIG (reference sequence). The CDR3 is made up of 10 amino acids. CDR3 region: CAIAATEAFF. CDR3 sequence (DNA): TGTGCCATTGCAGCAACTGAAGCTTTCTTT. The variable domain in full, completed from reference TRBV30 and TRBJ1-1, reads SQTIHQWPATLVQPVGSPLSLECTVEGTSNPNLYWYRQAAGRGLQLLFYSVGIGQISSEVPQNLSASRPQDRQFILSSKKLLLSDSGFYLCAIAATEAFFGQGTRLTVV.

This clonotype has a count of ten or more. CDR3: CASSQYFPQDYGYTF. CDR3 nucleotides: TGCGCCAGCAGCCAATATTTCCCTCAGGACTATGGCTACACCTTC. The V and J genes are TRBV4-1 and TRBJ1-2; D is unresolved. This CDR3 contains 15 residues. CDR1 is MGHRA, CDR2 YSYEKL, per germline. Between the trimmed V and J ends, which lost 2 bases and 3 bases, there was a span of 13 bases.

In this sample, this clonotype turned up many times. This chain connects TRBV29-1 to TRBJ1-2; perhaps TRBD1 as D (5 bases). CDR1 SQVTM and CDR2 ANQGSEA come from the germline V gene. V lost 6 bases and J 8 bases, leaving 22 bases between the germline ends. CDR3 size: 14 residues. CDR3 nucleotides: TGCAGCGTCAAAGAAACAGACAGCCGCCGGGGCTACACCTTC. It encodes CSVKETDSRRGYTF.

This rearrangement joins TRBV5-6 to TRBJ2-7; D might be TRBD2 (5 bases). CDR3 size: 13 residues. Trimming cost V 4 bases and J 3 bases, with 11 bases left between them. The germline gives CDR1 SGHDT, CDR2 YYEEEE. The DNA for the CDR3 is TGTGCCAGCAGCCCTAGGGAGAACTACGAGCAGTACTTC. Translation gives CASSPRENYEQYF.

In its sample, this clonotype was seen many times. V gene TRBV10-3 combines with J gene TRBJ1-1; D ambiguous. The ends were cut back, 3 bases at V and 3 bases at J, with 5 bases in the middle. This CDR3 comprises 12 residues. Germline V gene data show CDR1 as ENHRY and CDR2 as SYGVKD. The CDR3 nucleotides are TGTGCCATCAGTGAAGGTTACACTGAAGCTTTCTTT. It yields the protein CAISEGYTEAFF.

J is TRBJ2-2 and V is TRBV28, with D perhaps TRBD1 (6 bases). Germline lookup yields CDR1 MDHEN and CDR2 SYDVKM. Trimming cost V 6 bases and J 0 bases, with 20 bases left between them. The CDR3 is made up of 18 amino acids. The CDR3 DNA reads TGTGCCAGCAGCTCGCGAGTTCTAGGGACATCGAACACCGGGGAGCTGTTTTTT. Its protein product is CASSSRVLGTSNTGELFF.

This clonotype was observed a handful of times. This chain links TRBV5-1 with TRBJ2-5; 13 bases are shared with TRBD2. Germline CDR1 is SGHRS and CDR2 is YFSETQ. With 5 bases clipped from V and 1 base from J, the junction kept 5 bases outside the gene matches. This CDR3 is 16 amino acids long. The DNA of the CDR3 is TGCGCCAGCAGGTCCGGGACTAGCGGGATCCAAGAGACCCAGTACTTC. Translation gives CASRSGTSGIQETQYF. The full variable domain, completed using reference TRBV5-1 and TRBJ2-5, is KAGVTQTPRYLIKTRGQQVTLSCSPISGHRSVSWYQQTPGQGLQFLFEYFSETQRNKGNFPGRFSGRQFSNSRSEMNVSTLELGDSALYLCASRSGTSGIQETQYFGPGTRLLVL.

Regarding this clonotype: Mismatch with germline at one junction end may stem from a read error. V and J are TRBV11-2 and TRBJ2-3; 9 bases fit TRBD2. Per germline, CDR1 SGHAT and CDR2 FQNNGV. The CDR3 extends over 13 amino acids. As DNA, the CDR3 is TGTGCCACCACTGCAGCGGGGGGTTCAGCGCACTATTTT. Translating gives CATTAAGGSAHYF.

In its sample, this clonotype was seen many times. V and J are TRBV7-9 and TRBJ1-6; no reliable D call. V gave up 1 base and J gave up 7 bases, with 11 bases separating them. The CDR3 contains 15 residues. Per germline, CDR1 SEHNR and CDR2 FQNEAQ (reference sequence). CDR3 in DNA: TGTGCCAGCAGCTTAGGTCCCAGCGGGAATTCACCCCTCCACTTT. Amino acid sequence: CASSLGPSGNSPLHF.

This clonotype has only a few counts. The chain uses TRBV29-1 and TRBJ2-7; D possibly corresponds to TRBD2 (6 bases). This CDR3 is 13 amino acids long. With 5 bases removed from V and 0 bases from J, the gap between germline ends came to 11 bases. CDR1 SQVTM and CDR2 ANQGSEA come from the germline V gene. CDR3 coding DNA: TGCAGCGTTCTAGACGGGGGCTCCTACGAGCAGTACTTC. Amino acid sequence: CSVLDGGSYEQYF.

This clonotype was observed a handful of times. The V gene is TRBV6-1, the J gene TRBJ1-5; 7 bases fit TRBD1. CDR1 and CDR2 (germline): MNHNS, SASEGT. Germline trimming cut 6 bases from V and 6 bases from J; bases unmatched to any gene: 11. This CDR3 comprises 15 residues. The CDR3 reads CASRPDRDRRQPQHF. In nucleotides, the CDR3 is TGTGCCAGCAGACCCGACAGGGATAGGCGTCAGCCCCAGCATTTT.

The chain has TRBV27 and TRBJ2-7; D is perhaps TRBD1 (5 bases). The V gene lost 3 bases and the J gene lost 5 bases, with 11 bases spanning the gap. The V gene's germline CDR1 is MNHEY and CDR2 SMNVEV (reference sequence). The CDR3 is 13 residues long. The CDR3 protein is CASSFQGFDEQYF. The CDR3 DNA is TGTGCCAGCAGTTTCCAGGGTTTCGACGAGCAGTACTTC.

This chain uses TRBV27 with TRBJ2-7, with 8 bases identical to TRBD1. With V trimmed by 4 bases and J by 3 bases, 8 bases remained unmatched. CDR3 length: 15 residues. Germline CDR1 is MNHEY and CDR2 is SMNVEV (reference sequence). CDR3 sequence (DNA): TGTGCCAGCAGTTCTTGGGACAGGATAGACTACGAGCAGTACTTC. Translated, it gives CASSSWDRIDYEQYF.